The rows below give T cell receptor beta chains drawn from one sample of a study of vaccination effects on CD4 cells after COVID-19. Clones were read by immunoSEQ multiplex PCR, and TCRdb kept only the in-frame ones, dropping some. Of 25,000 to 30,000 clones in the sample, 65% to 80% were seen once. For these TCRs, the target antigens are not known. Sequenced material: CD4+ T cells from PBMCs cultured with HCoV-NL63 spike peptides, taken after COVID-19 vaccination. Source of these receptors: a human donor who received a COVID-19 vaccine. CDR3s include the opening cysteine and the closing phenylalanine or tryptophan. Each record gives: CDR3 protein, CDR3 DNA, V gene, J gene, clone size, D gene. D genes are given only for firm matches. The size entry is marked missing in some rows and otherwise reads once, few, many or a size class.

CASRTGTGSQPQHF	TGTGCCAGCAGAACCGGGACCGGGAGCCAGCCCCAGCATTTT	TRBV2	TRBJ1-5	NA	NA
CASSLGGGYVTEAFF	TGTGCCAGCAGTTTAGGGGGGGGGTATGTCACTGAAGCTTTCTTT	TRBV27	TRBJ1-1	NA	NA
CAISGGQGGTTDTQYF	TGTGCCATCAGTGGCGGGCAGGGGGGTACCACAGATACGCAGTATTTT	TRBV10-3	TRBJ2-3	few	NA
CASSLPGQGSGNQPQHF	TGTGCCAGCAGCCTTCCGGGACAGGGGTCGGGCAATCAGCCCCAGCATTTT	TRBV27	TRBJ1-5	NA	TRBD1
CSAAPLYGYTF	TGCAGTGCGGCCCCCCTCTATGGCTACACCTTC	TRBV20-1	TRBJ1-2	NA	NA
CASSYSGGGGNTIYF	TGTGCCAGCAGTTACTCCGGGGGCGGGGGAAACACCATATATTTT	TRBV6-5	TRBJ1-3	NA	NA
CASSLPRGTYNEQFF	TGCGCCAGCAGCCTACCCCGGGGTACCTACAATGAGCAGTTCTTC	TRBV5-1	TRBJ2-1	few	NA
CASSDFGRTYGYTF	TGTGCCAGCAGTGACTTCGGCAGGACCTATGGCTACACCTTC	TRBV6-4	TRBJ1-2	NA	NA
CASSLATSGTGGYNEQFF	TGTGCCAGCAGCTTGGCGACTTCAGGGACAGGGGGTTACAATGAGCAGTTCTTC	TRBV5-5	TRBJ2-1	NA	TRBD1
CASSPGQGGTEAFF	TGTGCCAGCAGCCCAGGACAGGGAGGGACTGAAGCTTTCTTT	TRBV3-1/TRBV3-2	TRBJ1-1	NA	TRBD1
CSYGGGNEQFF	TGCAGCTACGGGGGGGGGAATGAGCAGTTCTTC	TRBV29-1	TRBJ2-1	once	TRBD2
CASSLEGQLNEKLFF	TGTGCCAGCAGCTTGGAGGGACAGTTAAATGAAAAACTGTTTTTT	TRBV5-5	TRBJ1-4	NA	TRBD1
CATSSEAGYNEQFF	TGTGCCACCAGCAGTGAAGCGGGGTACAATGAGCAGTTCTTC	TRBV15	TRBJ2-1	NA	TRBD2
CASSPREDGYGYTF	TGTGCCAGCTCACCACGGGAGGACGGTTATGGCTACACCTTC	TRBV18	TRBJ1-2	NA	NA
CASSEVGVVGYTF	TGTGCCAGCAGTGAAGTCGGCGTGGTGGGCTACACCTTC	TRBV25-1	TRBJ1-2	few	NA
CAISAISLTSLIRAKNIQYF	TGTGCCATCAGTGCGATTAGTTTGACTAGCCTGATTCGAGCCAAAAACATTCAGTACTTC	TRBV10-3	TRBJ2-4	NA	TRBD2
CASSPGTSGRRTDTQYF	TGTGCCAGCTCACCCGGGACTAGCGGGCGACGCACAGATACGCAGTATTTT	TRBV18	TRBJ2-3	NA	TRBD2
CASIGTRQDPLSSGYTF	TGTGCCAGCATAGGAACCAGACAGGACCCTTTGTCTTCTGGCTACACCTTC	TRBV7-2	TRBJ1-2	NA	NA
CASSYVLGYGYTF	TGTGCCAGCAGTTACGTTCTCGGGTACGGCTACACCTTC	TRBV6-5	TRBJ1-2	NA	NA
CASSPTSLRDEAFF	TGTGCCAGCTCACCAACTTCTTTGAGGGATGAAGCTTTCTTT	TRBV18	TRBJ1-1	NA	NA
CASSLTPGVAFF	TGTGCCAGCAGTTTGACGCCTGGTGTGGCTTTCTTT	TRBV6-5	TRBJ1-1	NA	NA
CASSLQGRAAFF	TGTGCCAGCAGCTTACAGGGAAGGGCAGCTTTCTTT	TRBV5-4	TRBJ1-1	few	NA
CASSPPGLAGDYEQYF	TGTGCCAGCTCACCCCCGGGACTAGCGGGAGACTACGAGCAGTACTTC	TRBV18	TRBJ2-7	NA	TRBD2
CASSTLQGAANEKLFF	TGTGCCAGCAGCACCCTCCAAGGAGCGGCCAATGAAAAACTGTTTTTT	TRBV7-8	TRBJ1-4	few	NA